This paragraph reports one TCR beta chain. The antigen remains unidentified. This sample stems from a study of T cell responses to AZD1222 COVID-19 vaccine. The CDR3 contains 15 residues. After removal of 1 base from V and 2 bases from J, the junction contained 1 base not matched to a gene. CDR1 SGDLS and CDR2 YYNGEE come from the germline V gene. Broader study findings: Clonal diversity was possibly underestimated, and white British individuals and females predominated among donors. Regions left unmutated in variants are reportedly the target of nearly half of spike-specific TCRs. Only a handful of AZD1222 recipients were seropositive at baseline. Sampled repertoires all dated from after the peak T cell response.

Assay: immunoSEQ multiplex PCR; the TCRdb copy retains only in-frame clones and omits some. Among around 100,000 clones listed, approximately 87% were seen once. V gene TRBV9 combines with J gene TRBJ2-2, with TRBD2 matching 8 bases. The origin of this receptor is an adult in good health. The sequencing here drew on peripheral blood, taken on day 0 of AZD1222 vaccination. Here the CDR3 DNA reads TGTGCCAGCAGCGTAACTAGCGGAAACACCGGGGAGCTGTTTTTT. Translated: CASSVTSGNTGELFF.